The present entry profiles one T cell receptor (beta chain) with its context. This CDR3 is built from 15 residues. Germline CDR1 MNHEY, CDR2 SVGAGI. V lost 6 bases and J 0 bases, leaving 12 bases between the germline ends. Libraries were prepared by immunoSEQ multiplex PCR; TCRdb keeps only in-frame clonotypes and omits some of them. Of 100,000 to 150,000 clones listed, 70% to 90% are singletons. These data originate in a study of T cell responses to AZD1222 COVID-19 vaccine. The rearrangement joins TRBV6-5 to TRBJ2-1; D is possibly TRBD2 (5 bases). This material consisted of peripheral blood, taken on day 0 of AZD1222 vaccination. The clonotype was recovered from an adult in good health. The CDR3 reads CASRTMGSSYNEQFF. Here the CDR3 DNA reads TGTGCCAGCAGGACTATGGGGAGCTCCTACAATGAGCAGTTCTTC.